Each of the 18 T cell receptor beta chains below was sequenced from the same sample in a study of blood T cell repertoires in COVID-19. Profiled with immunoSEQ multiplex PCR; TCRdb holds only in-frame clones, not every one. The sample gives under 300,000 clones, over 75% of which show up once; 2% to 2.5% is in the top ten. Sequenced sample: peripheral blood. These receptor sequences come from a woman between 40 and 55 years old who had recovered from COVID-19.

Turning to this clone: A far larger clone is just one base off, so this is likely a read error. This sequence joins TRBV4-3 and TRBJ2-1, with D possibly being TRBD1 (5 bases). The CDR3 covers 11 residues. V was shortened by 7 bases and J by 4 bases, with 5 bases between the two germline ends. The germline V gene has CDR1 LGHNA and CDR2 YSLEER. As DNA, the CDR3 is TGCGCCAGCAAGGGGTACAATGAGCAGTTCTTC. Amino acid sequence: CASKGYNEQFF.

For this clone: Sequence at one end of the junction differs from germline and may be a read error. The V gene is TRBV7-2, the J gene TRBJ1-2, with 7 positions matching TRBD1. This CDR3 is 13 amino acids long. Germline-derived CDR1 and CDR2 are SGHTA and FQGNSA. The CDR3 here is CASSLGDSRTNGF. CDR3 sequence (DNA): TGTGCCAGCAGCTTAGGGGACAGCCGGACTAATGGATTC.

The V and J genes are TRBV18 and TRBJ2-3; D perhaps matches TRBD2 (5 bases). There are 15 residues in the CDR3. CDR1 and CDR2 from the germline V gene are KGHSH and LQKENI. The V and J ends lost 4 bases and 0 bases respectively, with 11 bases between them. DNA of the CDR3: TGTGCCAGCTCACGGGAGACTGCTAGCACAGATACGCAGTATTTT. Its protein is CASSRETASTDTQYF.

The sample holds one count of this clone. The chain recombines TRBV21-1 with TRBJ2-7; no check of the table's D call, TRBD1, against the DNA was made. TRBV21-1 is termed a pseudogene. CDR3 length: 14 residues. The CDR3 spells CASSNRQGNYEQYF. The CDR3 coding sequence is TGTGCCAGCAGCAATCGACAGGGTAACTACGAGCAGTACTTC.

This chain links TRBV19 with TRBJ2-7; 10 nucleotides match TRBD2. Germline CDR1 reads LNHDA; CDR2 reads SQIVND (reference sequence). J lost 2 bases, V lost 3 bases, and 13 bases had no gene match. CDR3 size: 18 residues. The CDR3 DNA is TGTGCCAGTAGTATGCGGACTTCGAGCGGGAGGGCCGCCTACGAGCAGTACTTC. This encodes CASSMRTSSGRAAYEQYF.

The V gene is TRBV19, the J gene TRBJ1-5; TRBD1 is a possible D gene (6 bases). V lost 9 bases, J lost 9 bases, and 24 bases lay in between. The length of the CDR3 is 15 residues. Germline CDR1 and CDR2: LNHDA and SQIVND (reference sequence). CDR3 nucleotide sequence: TGTGCCAGCCGGGACACCGCTGTGAGCGCGAGGCCCCAGCATTTT. Its translation is CASRDTAVSARPQHF. Drawing the rest from reference TRBV19 and TRBJ1-5, the complete variable domain is DGGITQSPKYLFRKEGQNVTLSCEQNLNHDAMYWYRQDPGQGLRLIYYSQIVNDFQKGDIAEGYSVSREKKESFPLTVTSAQKNPTAFYLCASRDTAVSARPQHFGDGTRLSIL.

CDR3 nucleotide sequence: TGTGCCAGCAGCTTCGCGCGAGTCAACGGCTACACCTTC. Translated, it gives CASSFARVNGYTF. The chain has TRBV28 and TRBJ1-2; unclear D gene. CDR3 size: 13 residues. V lost 6 bases and J lost 8, with 16 bases in between. Per the germline V gene, CDR1 is MDHEN and CDR2 is SYDVKM.

This clone was recorded only once. V gene TRBV27 combines with J gene TRBJ1-2; D is perhaps TRBD1 (6 bases). Trimming stripped 5 bases from V and 5 bases from J, with 24 bases between. This CDR3 contains 17 residues. CDR1 is MNHEY, CDR2 SMNVEV, per germline (reference sequence). For the CDR3, the DNA is TGTGCCAGCAGTGAGACCCGGGGACATTTAAAAGATTATGGCTACACCTTC. It is translated as CASSETRGHLKDYGYTF.

This clone was seen once. This sequence joins TRBV24-1 and TRBJ1-4; 12 bases align to TRBD1. Germline assignment: CDR1 KGHDR and CDR2 SFDVKD. CDR3 length: 16 residues. V lost 3 bases and J lost 10; bases outside the gene matches: 8. For the CDR3, the DNA is TGTGCCACCAGTGATGACCCCGGGACAGGGGGCGGAAAACTGTTTTTT. It is translated as CATSDDPGTGGGKLFF.

The rearrangement joins TRBV7-2 to TRBJ2-3, with TRBD2 matching over 7 bases. This CDR3 spans 15 amino acids. The V gene's germline CDR1 is SGHTA and CDR2 FQGNSA. V shed 7 bases and J 0 bases; nucleotides not matched to a gene: 7. The CDR3 protein is CASILSGSSTDTQYF. CDR3 sequence (DNA): TGTGCCAGCATCCTTAGCGGGTCTAGCACAGATACGCAGTATTTT.

The chain links TRBV7-2 to TRBJ2-2, with D possibly matching TRBD1 (6 bases). The CDR3 has 14 amino acids. Germline CDR1 is SGHTA and CDR2 is FQGNSA. V was cut by 5 bases and J by 4 bases, with 11 bases left in between. CDR3 loop: CASSQGHTTGELFF. The CDR3 DNA sequence: TGTGCCAGCAGCCAGGGACATACCACCGGGGAGCTGTTTTTT.

This chain links TRBV30 with TRBJ2-6; TRBD1 agrees at 7 bases. V was pared by 6 bases and J by 1 base, with 12 bases of the junction left unmatched. Germline V gene data show CDR1 as GTSNPN and CDR2 as SVGIG (reference sequence). The CDR3 is made up of 17 amino acids. In nucleotides, the CDR3 is TGTGCCTGCCGACCCCGGGACAGTGCGTCTGGGGCCAACGTCCTGACTTTC. Amino acids: CACRPRDSASGANVLTF.

The chain has TRBV5-3 and TRBJ2-7; D perhaps matches TRBD2 (5 bases). TRBV5-3 is assigned to the ORF class and has an uncertain function. The V and J ends lost 0 bases and 2 bases respectively, with 15 bases between them. The CDR3 totals 16 residues. CDR3: CARSLAGRRLPYEQYF. The DNA for the CDR3 is TGTGCCAGAAGCTTGGCGGGGAGACGTCTCCCCTACGAGCAGTACTTC.

This chain links TRBV6-2 or TRBV6-3 with TRBJ2-2; 10 positions match TRBD1. The CDR3 covers 16 residues. Germline CDR1 MNHEY, CDR2 SVGEGT. The J segment lost 4 bases and the V segment lost 6 bases, leaving 8 bases of the junction unmatched. The CDR3 sequence is CASSPLGQGVTGELFF. In nucleotides, the CDR3 is TGTGCCAGCAGCCCGCTAGGACAGGGGGTCACCGGGGAGCTGTTTTTT.

This clone was detected once. The gene calls are TRBV4-1 and TRBJ1-5, with no clear D. V was pared by 0 bases and J by 5 bases, with 5 bases between. This CDR3 spans 13 amino acids. CDR1 MGHRA and CDR2 YSYEKL come from the germline V gene. CDR3 protein: CASSQDDYQPQHF. CDR3 nucleotides: TGCGCCAGCAGCCAAGATGACTATCAGCCCCAGCATTTT.

The chain links TRBV2 to TRBJ2-1; 13 positions match TRBD2. The germline V gene encodes CDR1 SNHLY and CDR2 FYNNEI. The CDR3 length is 15 residues. The V and J ends lost 6 bases and 7 bases, in that order; junction bases with no gene match: 6. This chain's CDR3 is CASRGTSGGANEQFF. CDR3 DNA: TGTGCCAGCAGGGGAACTAGCGGGGGGGCTAATGAGCAGTTCTTC.

V and J are TRBV5-1 and TRBJ2-4, with 8 positions matching TRBD2. Trimming removed 2 bases from V and 6 bases from J; junction bases left unmatched: 4. The CDR3 contains 14 residues. Germline V gives CDR1 SGHRS, CDR2 YFSETQ. The CDR3 is CASSFGGAINIQYF. In DNA form, the CDR3 reads TGCGCCAGCAGCTTCGGGGGGGCTATAAACATTCAGTACTTC.

This clone was seen a handful of times. This chain's CDR3 is CASSIDSATNQPQHF. The CDR3 DNA follows: TGTGCCAGTAGTATTGACAGTGCCACCAATCAGCCCCAGCATTTT. V is TRBV19 and J is TRBJ1-5, with D possibly TRBD1 on 5 matching bases. The germline V gene has CDR1 LNHDA and CDR2 SQIVND (reference sequence). This CDR3 has 15 residues. The ends were cut back, 3 bases at V and 3 bases at J, with 12 bases in the middle.